The rows below give T cell receptor beta chains drawn from one sample of a study of CD8 T cells in ankylosing spondylitis. A single record per CDR3 protein comes from TCRdb applying MiXCR to the 5' RACE reads. The sample holds 670,000 or so distinct CDR3 sequences, 19% seen once. The specimen was blood, either unsorted or a sorted T cell fraction (not recorded which). These receptors were obtained from a male donor with ankylosing spondylitis. CDR3s include the opening cysteine and the closing phenylalanine or tryptophan. A D gene is named only where the DNA matches it firmly. The listing skips clone size in some rows; elsewhere it reads once, few, many or a size class.

>TRBJ1-5|TRBV3-1|NA|NA
CASSQAIGVSQPQHF
TGTGCCAGCAGCCAAGCGATAGGGGTGAGCCAGCCCCAGCATTTT
>TRBJ2-5|TRBV4-1|NA|NA
CASSQVFGGEETQYF
TGCGCCAGCAGCCAAGTATTTGGCGGGGAGGAGACCCAGTACTTC
>TRBJ2-2|TRBV7-2|TRBD1|NA
CASSQTGGHTGELFF
TGTGCCAGCAGCCAGACAGGGGGGCACACCGGGGAGCTGTTTTTT
>TRBJ1-1|TRBV5-1|TRBD1|many
CASSPGQGGTEAFF
TGTGCCAGCAGCCCAGGACAGGGAGGCACTGAAGCTTTCTTT
>TRBJ2-3|TRBV20-1|NA|few
CSAQFRSTDTQYF
TGCAGTGCTCAGTTCCGGAGCACAGATACGCAGTATTTT
>TRBJ1-1|TRBV12-3/TRBV12-4|NA|NA
CASRPRGGDTEAFF
TGTGCCAGCCGGCCACGGGGGGGGGACACTGAAGCTTTCTTT
>TRBJ1-1|TRBV29-1|NA|few
CSVEDRGEGAFF
TGCAGCGTTGAAGATCGCGGGGAGGGAGCTTTCTTT
>TRBJ2-6|TRBV7-9|NA|few
CASSLSQSNVLTF
TGTGCCAGCAGCTTAAGTCAGTCCAACGTCCTGACTTTC
>TRBJ1-2|TRBV27|TRBD1|few
CATSGQPWGNYGYTF
TGTGCCACCTCGGGACAGCCCTGGGGAAACTATGGCTACACCTTC
>TRBJ1-4|TRBV12-3/TRBV12-4|TRBD1|many
CASSSQGASGEKLFF
TGTGCCAGCTCCTCACAGGGGGCATCAGGGGAAAAACTGTTTTTT
>TRBJ2-5|TRBV5-5|NA|NA
CASSTGRVGAERTQYF
TGTGCCAGCAGCACAGGACGGGTAGGGGCCGAGCGGACCCAGTACTTC
>TRBJ2-5|TRBV30|TRBD2|NA
CAVAGTSGQETQYF
TGTGCCGTAGCCGGGACTAGCGGGCAAGAGACCCAGTACTTC
>TRBJ2-5|TRBV6-1|TRBD1|NA
CASSRRTGAQETQYF
TGTGCCAGCAGTCGTAGGACAGGGGCCCAAGAGACCCAGTACTTC
>TRBJ2-3|TRBV5-8|NA|NA
CASSLERRDPPAYF
TGTGCCAGCAGCTTGGAAAGACGGGACCCCCCCGCGTATTTT
>TRBJ2-3|TRBV3-1|NA|few
CASSQDRRITDTQYF
TGTGCCAGCAGCCAAGATAGGCGAATCACAGATACGCAGTATTTT
>TRBJ2-2|TRBV28|NA|NA
CASTWLSNTGELFF
TGTGCCAGCACTTGGTTGAGTAACACCGGGGAGCTGTTTTTT
>TRBJ2-5|TRBV6-2/TRBV6-3|NA|NA
CASSYELAGNQETQYF
TGTGCCAGCAGTTATGAACTAGCTGGGAACCAAGAGACCCAGTACTTC
>TRBJ2-1|TRBV5-1|NA|NA
CASSESDNEQFF
TGCGCCAGCAGCGAGTCAGACAATGAGCAGTTCTTC
>TRBJ2-1|TRBV5-1|TRBD2|NA
CASSFTSGSHNEQFF
TGCGCCAGCAGCTTCACTAGCGGGAGCCACAATGAGCAGTTCTTC
>TRBJ2-1|TRBV6-5|NA|NA
CASSQGGHEQFF
TGTGCCAGCAGCCAAGGAGGGCATGAGCAGTTCTTC
>TRBJ2-7|TRBV27|NA|few
CASSLSDVPWEQYF
TGTGCCAGCAGTTTATCAGATGTCCCGTGGGAGCAGTACTTC
>TRBJ1-5|TRBV4-1|NA|NA
CASSPWIGNQPQHF
TGCGCCAGCAGCCCGTGGATTGGCAATCAGCCCCAGCATTTT
>TRBJ2-1|TRBV20-1|NA|many
CSARDLRGAGNEQFF
TGCAGTGCTAGAGATCTTCGGGGGGCCGGGAATGAGCAGTTCTTC
>TRBJ1-5|TRBV28|NA|once
CASSPARGYNQPQHF
TGTGCCAGCAGTCCCGCTCGGGGATACAATCAGCCCCAGCATTTT
>TRBJ2-7|TRBV19|NA|NA
CASSIRPGVSSDEQYF
TGTGCCAGTAGTATCCGACCGGGTGTGAGCTCGGACGAGCAGTACTTC
>TRBJ2-4|TRBV11-2|TRBD2|many
CASSAGGSKNIQYF
TGTGCCAGCAGCGCGGGGGGTTCCAAAAACATTCAGTACTTC
>TRBJ2-3|TRBV29-1|TRBD2|few
CSDRGGRGDTQYF
TGCAGCGACCGGGGGGGCCGGGGAGATACGCAGTATTTT
>TRBJ1-1|TRBV7-9|TRBD1|NA
CASSERQGDTEAFF
TGTGCCAGCAGCGAACGACAGGGTGATACTGAAGCTTTCTTT
>TRBJ1-4|TRBV29-1|NA|few
CSAHSEKLFF
TGCAGCGCCCATTCGGAAAAACTGTTTTTT
>TRBJ2-3|TRBV13|TRBD2|NA
CASTPPSGSLADTQYF
TGTGCCAGCACACCACCTAGCGGGAGTCTCGCAGATACGCAGTATTTT
>TRBJ2-2|TRBV7-2|TRBD2|few
CASRTKRGGNGELFF
TGTGCCAGCAGAACTAAGCGGGGAGGTAACGGGGAGCTGTTTTTT
>TRBJ2-3|TRBV12-3/TRBV12-4|TRBD2|few
CASSFSGLAGGAYTQYF
TGTGCCAGCAGTTTTTCGGGACTAGCGGGGGGGGCTTATACGCAGTATTTT
>TRBJ2-3|TRBV20-1|TRBD2|NA
CSARETGGRARRGTDTQYF
TGCAGTGCTAGAGAGACGGGCGGGAGGGCCCGAAGAGGCACAGATACGCAGTATTTT
>TRBJ2-7|TRBV4-3|TRBD1|few
CASSQDSGTGDNEQYF
TGCGCCAGCAGCCAAGACTCTGGGACAGGGGACAACGAGCAGTACTTC
>TRBJ1-3|TRBV18|NA|NA
CASSPPGPGNTIYF
TGTGCCAGCTCACCACCAGGGCCCGGAAACACCATATATTTT
>TRBJ2-7|TRBV28|NA|few
CASSTVTTNYEQYF
TGTGCCAGCAGTACCGTAACTACCAATTACGAGCAGTACTTC
>TRBJ2-5|TRBV7-2|NA|once
CASSSGGLEETQYF
TGTGCCAGCAGCTCAGGGGGGCTCGAAGAGACCCAGTACTTC
>TRBJ2-2|TRBV10-2|NA|NA
CASSERRLSTGELFF
TGCGCCAGCAGTGAGAGAAGACTGAGCACCGGGGAGCTGTTTTTT
>TRBJ1-1|TRBV5-1|TRBD1|few
CASSLAGQGATEAFF
TGCGCCAGCAGCTTGGCCGGACAGGGGGCCACTGAAGCTTTCTTT
>TRBJ2-7|TRBV5-1|TRBD2|NA
CASSLGTSGGRWREQYF
TGCGCCAGCAGCTTGGGGACTAGCGGGGGGCGGTGGCGGGAGCAGTACTTC
>TRBJ2-7|TRBV7-8|NA|NA
CASSRSGEAYEQYF
TGTGCCAGCAGCCGAAGCGGAGAGGCCTACGAGCAGTACTTC
>TRBJ2-1|TRBV20-1|NA|NA
CSASGLLGSPYNEQFF
TGCAGTGCTAGTGGGTTGCTTGGCAGTCCCTACAATGAGCAGTTCTTC
>TRBJ2-1|TRBV20-1|TRBD2|NA
CSARRLAGEGSQFF
TGCAGTGCTAGAAGACTAGCGGGAGAGGGTTCGCAGTTCTTC
>TRBJ2-1|TRBV3-1|NA|NA
CASSPRRNSLEQFF
TGTGCCAGCAGCCCCAGAAGGAACAGCCTAGAGCAGTTCTTC
>TRBJ2-1|TRBV12-3/TRBV12-4|NA|NA
CASSLGASAGIDNEQFF
TGTGCCAGCAGTTTAGGGGCTAGCGCGGGGATAGACAATGAGCAGTTCTTC
>TRBJ1-1|TRBV28|NA|few
CATTDRWPSGEAFF
TGTGCCACTACTGACAGGTGGCCCAGCGGGGAGGCTTTCTTT
>TRBJ2-3|TRBV20-1|TRBD2|once
CSADRPGLAGVDTQYF
TGCAGTGCTGATCGGCCGGGACTAGCGGGAGTAGATACGCAGTATTTT
>TRBJ2-7|TRBV20-1|TRBD2|few
CSARDLAGGTYEQYF
TGCAGTGCTAGAGATCTCGCGGGGGGGACGTACGAGCAGTACTTC